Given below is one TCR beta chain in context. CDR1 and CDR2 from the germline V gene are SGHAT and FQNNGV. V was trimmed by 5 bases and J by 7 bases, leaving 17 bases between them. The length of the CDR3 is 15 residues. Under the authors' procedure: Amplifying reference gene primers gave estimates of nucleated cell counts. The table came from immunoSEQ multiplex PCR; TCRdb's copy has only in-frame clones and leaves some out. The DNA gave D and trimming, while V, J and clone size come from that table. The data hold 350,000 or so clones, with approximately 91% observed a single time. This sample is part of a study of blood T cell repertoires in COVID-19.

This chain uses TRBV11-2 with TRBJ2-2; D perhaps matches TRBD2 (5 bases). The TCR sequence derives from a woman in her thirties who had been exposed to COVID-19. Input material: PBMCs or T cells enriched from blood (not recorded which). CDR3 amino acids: CASSPGSLEIGELFF. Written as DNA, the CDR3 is TGTGCCAGCAGCCCGGGTTCACTAGAGATCGGGGAGCTGTTTTTT.